This T cell receptor (beta chain) was found in a study of T cell responses to AZD1222 COVID-19 vaccine. The CDR3 loop spans 17 amino acids. Germline lookup yields CDR1 SGDLS and CDR2 YYNGEE. After removal of 3 bases from V and 2 bases from J, the junction contained 9 bases not matched to a gene. Worth noting for this clone: The antigen is undetermined.

The repertoire was sequenced with immunoSEQ multiplex PCR; TCRdb's copy has only in-frame clones and lacks some. The data show 190,000 or so clones, 91% seen once. Study-wide points: Reportedly, nearly half the spike-specific TCRs target unmutated variant regions. Repertoire samples came only from after the peak T cell response. Distributed over spike, vaccine-associated CD4 TCRs predominated at 160-218 and 743-854. Clonal diversity may have been underestimated, and the donors were mostly white British, with more females than males.

This sequence was found in an adult who received the AZD1222 COVID-19 vaccine. The sample in question was peripheral blood, obtained 28 days after the second AZD1222 dose. The rearrangement joins TRBV9 to TRBJ2-5, with 11 bases fitting TRBD2. This CDR3 is CASSGRDSGRDQETQYF. The CDR3 DNA reads TGTGCCAGCAGCGGCCGGGATAGCGGGAGGGATCAAGAGACCCAGTACTTC. Full variable domain (rest looked up from reference TRBV9 and TRBJ2-5): DSGVTQTPKHLITATGQRVTLRCSPRSGDLSVYWYQQSLDQGLQFLIQYYNGEERAKGNILERFSAQQFPDLHSELNLSSLELGDSALYFCASSGRDSGRDQETQYFGPGTRLLVL.